This T cell receptor beta chain was captured in a study of blood T cell repertoires in COVID-19. On the study more broadly: PBMCs, B-cell-depleted T cells, or T cells were the source of the cDNA or gDNA that made up the material.

Per the study methods: Nucleated cell counts were estimated from reference gene primer amplification. TCRdb keeps only in-frame clones here, not all; method: immunoSEQ multiplex PCR. The V and J calls and clone size come from that table; D and trimming were worked out from the DNA. The repertoire has about 420,000 clones, 70% to 90% of them found once; the top ten carry roughly 0.78%. The Seattle site enrolled patients during active infection and followed them longitudinally. Sequenced: peripheral blood. This receptor was obtained from a man aged 18 to 29 with COVID-19, enrolled during active disease.

CDR3 protein: CASSDKGQGFRGYTF. The CDR3 DNA sequence: TGTGCCAGCAGTGATAAGGGACAGGGTTTTCGTGGCTACACCTTC. The chain carries TRBV2 and TRBJ1-2, with 9 nucleotides matching TRBD1. The germline V gene has CDR1 SNHLY and CDR2 FYNNEI. CDR3 length: 15 residues. Trimming removed 3 bases from V and 7 bases from J; junction bases left unmatched: 9.